This is a list of T cell receptor beta chains from one sample in a study of blood T cell repertoires in COVID-19. This table comes from immunoSEQ multiplex PCR, and its TCRdb copy is limited to in-frame clones, with some not included. The sample holds about 200,000 clones, about 82% seen once. The sequenced material came from PBMCs or T cells enriched from blood (not recorded which). The source is a man aged 35 to 55 with acute COVID-19. Each CDR3 is given without its conserved first and last residue. The order of the fields is V gene, CDR3 protein.

v_call: TRBV7-2
cdr3_aa: ASRTGGVQPQH

v_call: TRBV9
cdr3_aa: ASSTGRGDGYT

v_call: TRBV28
cdr3_aa: ATGQPNSPLH

v_call: TRBV7-9
cdr3_aa: ASDPGGPNEKLF

v_call: TRBV9
cdr3_aa: ASSPGVRGNEQF

v_call: TRBV2
cdr3_aa: ATTSGNQETQY

v_call: TRBV18
cdr3_aa: ASSPGQGLYGVVTEAF

v_call: TRBV7-3
cdr3_aa: ASSSSGSLEQY

v_call: TRBV29-1
cdr3_aa: SVEPLAGDGGELF

v_call: TRBV28
cdr3_aa: ASKTGGTGELF

v_call: TRBV28
cdr3_aa: ASSSGSSPLH

v_call: TRBV14
cdr3_aa: ASSHPGGRDTEAF

v_call: TRBV6-5
cdr3_aa: ASSYQGRTDTIY

v_call: TRBV2
cdr3_aa: ASLRSLAGEYNEQF

v_call: TRBV28
cdr3_aa: ASRGQGASYEQY

v_call: TRBV29-1
cdr3_aa: SVFRETQY

v_call: TRBV20-1
cdr3_aa: SASVAVSTDTQY

v_call: TRBV6-5
cdr3_aa: ASSSRDRGKDTQY

v_call: TRBV7-9
cdr3_aa: ASSPGGGREQPQH

v_call: TRBV30
cdr3_aa: AWSEYPREASYEQY

v_call: TRBV7-9
cdr3_aa: ASSSQGNQPQH

v_call: TRBV7-2
cdr3_aa: ASSLFRDSYEQY

v_call: TRBV12-2
cdr3_aa: ASRLTGTNTEAF

v_call: TRBV27
cdr3_aa: ASSRRAGFGQPQH

v_call: TRBV30
cdr3_aa: AWSVYAPLVETQY

v_call: TRBV29-1
cdr3_aa: SVESRGHYTEAF

v_call: TRBV28
cdr3_aa: ASSLWEGTYNRGELF

v_call: TRBV7-6
cdr3_aa: ASSPRLAGEQY

v_call: TRBV4-1
cdr3_aa: ASSQDSLAGRDEQF

v_call: TRBV24-1
cdr3_aa: ATSDFAGGTGELF

v_call: TRBV4-1
cdr3_aa: ASSQGRGGQPQH

v_call: TRBV29-1
cdr3_aa: SVAGLNEKLF

v_call: TRBV28
cdr3_aa: ASRDRGTKETQY

v_call: TRBV10-3
cdr3_aa: AIRGTGTGRNTIY

v_call: TRBV18
cdr3_aa: ASSHRTSGNTGELF

v_call: TRBV7-9
cdr3_aa: ASRQRTTLGELF

v_call: TRBV27
cdr3_aa: ASSFSLTRRDYEQY

v_call: TRBV27
cdr3_aa: ASSIVPGLETQY

v_call: TRBV30
cdr3_aa: AWTGGVEQY

v_call: TRBV28
cdr3_aa: ASSFMSGGLQTQY

v_call: TRBV9
cdr3_aa: ASSLHRELFGNTIY

v_call: TRBV2
cdr3_aa: ASSKGTEYEQY